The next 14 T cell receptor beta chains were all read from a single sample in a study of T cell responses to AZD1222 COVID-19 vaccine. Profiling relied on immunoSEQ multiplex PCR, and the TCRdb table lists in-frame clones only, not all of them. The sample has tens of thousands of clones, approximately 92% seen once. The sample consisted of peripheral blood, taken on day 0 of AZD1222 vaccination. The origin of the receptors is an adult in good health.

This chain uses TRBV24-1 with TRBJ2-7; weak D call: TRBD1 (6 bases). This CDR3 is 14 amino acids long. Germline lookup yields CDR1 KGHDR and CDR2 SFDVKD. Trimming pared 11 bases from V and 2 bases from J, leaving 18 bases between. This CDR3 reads CAITTGRRAYEQYF. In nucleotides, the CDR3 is TGTGCCATCACAACAGGGAGAAGAGCCTACGAGCAGTACTTC.

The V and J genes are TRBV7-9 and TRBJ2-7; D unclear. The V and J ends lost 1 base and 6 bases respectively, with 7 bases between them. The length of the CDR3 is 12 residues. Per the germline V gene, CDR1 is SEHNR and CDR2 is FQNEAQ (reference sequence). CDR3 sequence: CASSLEGSEQYF. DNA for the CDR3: TGTGCCAGCAGCTTAGAGGGTAGCGAGCAGTACTTC. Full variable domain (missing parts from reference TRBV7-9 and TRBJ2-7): DTGVSQNPRHKITKRGQNVTFRCDPISEHNRLYWYRQTLGQGPEFLTYFQNEAQLEKSRLLSDRFSAERPKGSFSTLEIQRTEQGDSAMYLCASSLEGSEQYFGPGTRLTVT.

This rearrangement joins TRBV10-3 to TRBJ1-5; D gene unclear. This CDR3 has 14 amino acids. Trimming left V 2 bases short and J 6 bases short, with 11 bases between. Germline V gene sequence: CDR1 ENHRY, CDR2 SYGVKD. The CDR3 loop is CAISEEDEPQPQHF. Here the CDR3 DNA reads TGTGCCATCAGTGAGGAGGATGAACCTCAGCCCCAGCATTTT.

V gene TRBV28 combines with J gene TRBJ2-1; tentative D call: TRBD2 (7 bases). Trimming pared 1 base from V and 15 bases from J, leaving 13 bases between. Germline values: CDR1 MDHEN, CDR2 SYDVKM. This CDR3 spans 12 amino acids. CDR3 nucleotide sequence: TGTGCCAGCAGTTTATTGGGAGGGGGTCTGTTCTTC. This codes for CASSLLGGGLFF.

DNA of the CDR3: TGCGCCAGCAGCCCTAGCCCCAGACTAGCGGGCACAGATACGCAGTATTTT. Amino acid sequence: CASSPSPRLAGTDTQYF. V is TRBV5-1 and J is TRBJ2-3; TRBD2 aligns across 9 bases. This CDR3 has 17 amino acids. V lost 4 bases and J lost 1; bases outside the gene matches: 10. Germline V lookup: CDR1 SGHRS, CDR2 YFSETQ.

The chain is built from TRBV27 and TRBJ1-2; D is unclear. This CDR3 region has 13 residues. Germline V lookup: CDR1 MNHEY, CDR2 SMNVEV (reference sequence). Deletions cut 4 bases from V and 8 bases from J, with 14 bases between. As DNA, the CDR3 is TGTGCCAGCAGTTCAGGCCCTTTCCAAGGCTACACCTTC. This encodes CASSSGPFQGYTF.

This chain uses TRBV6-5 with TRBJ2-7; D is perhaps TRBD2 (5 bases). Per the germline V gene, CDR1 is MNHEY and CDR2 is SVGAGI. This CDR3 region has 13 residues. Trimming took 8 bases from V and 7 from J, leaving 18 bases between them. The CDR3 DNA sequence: TGTGCCAGCCTCGGCTTCGCGGGCTCGGAGCAGTACTTC. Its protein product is CASLGFAGSEQYF.

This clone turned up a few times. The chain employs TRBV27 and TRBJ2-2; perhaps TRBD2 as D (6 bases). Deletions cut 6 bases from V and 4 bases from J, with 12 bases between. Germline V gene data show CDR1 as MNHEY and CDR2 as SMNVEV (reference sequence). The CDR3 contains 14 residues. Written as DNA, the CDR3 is TGTGCCAGCAGCCCCGCGGAGGGCACCGGGGAGCTGTTTTTT. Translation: CASSPAEGTGELFF.

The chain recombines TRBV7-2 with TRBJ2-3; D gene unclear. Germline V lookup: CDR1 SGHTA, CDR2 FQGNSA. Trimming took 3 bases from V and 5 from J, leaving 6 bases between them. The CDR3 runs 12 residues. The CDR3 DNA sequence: TGTGCCAGCAGCTTGCTGGTAGATACGCAGTATTTT. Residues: CASSLLVDTQYF. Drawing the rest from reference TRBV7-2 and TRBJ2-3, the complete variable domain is GAGVSQSPSNKVTEKGKDVELRCDPISGHTALYWYRQSLGQGLEFLIYFQGNSAPDKSGLPSDRFSAERTGGSVSTLTIQRTQQEDSAVYLCASSLLVDTQYFGPGTRLTVL.

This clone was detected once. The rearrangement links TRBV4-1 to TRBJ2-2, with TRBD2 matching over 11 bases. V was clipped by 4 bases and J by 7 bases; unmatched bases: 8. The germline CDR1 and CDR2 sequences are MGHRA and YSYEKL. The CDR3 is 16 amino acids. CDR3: CASSPLAGGPGGELFF. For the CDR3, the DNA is TGCGCCAGCAGCCCATTAGCGGGAGGGCCTGGCGGGGAGCTGTTTTTT.

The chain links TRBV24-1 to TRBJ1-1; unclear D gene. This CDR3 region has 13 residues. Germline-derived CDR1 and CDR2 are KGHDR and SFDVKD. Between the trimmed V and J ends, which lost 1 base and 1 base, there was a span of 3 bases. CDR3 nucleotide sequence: TGTGCCACCAGTGATTTTGGGAACACTGAAGCTTTCTTT. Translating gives CATSDFGNTEAFF.

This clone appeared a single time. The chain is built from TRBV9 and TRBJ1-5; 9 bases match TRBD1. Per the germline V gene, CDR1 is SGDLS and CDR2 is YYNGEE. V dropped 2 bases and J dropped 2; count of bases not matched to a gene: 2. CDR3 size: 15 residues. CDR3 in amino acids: CASSVGQGGNQPQHF. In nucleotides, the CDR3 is TGTGCCAGCAGCGTGGGACAGGGAGGCAATCAGCCCCAGCATTTT.

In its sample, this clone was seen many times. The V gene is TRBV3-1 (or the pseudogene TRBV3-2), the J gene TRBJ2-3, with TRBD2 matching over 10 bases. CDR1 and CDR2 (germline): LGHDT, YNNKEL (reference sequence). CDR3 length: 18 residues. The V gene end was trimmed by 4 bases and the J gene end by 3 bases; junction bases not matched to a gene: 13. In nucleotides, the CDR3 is TGTGCCAGCAGCCCTTGGGGGGCTAGCGGGAGCCCAACAGATACGCAGTATTTT. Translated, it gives CASSPWGASGSPTDTQYF.

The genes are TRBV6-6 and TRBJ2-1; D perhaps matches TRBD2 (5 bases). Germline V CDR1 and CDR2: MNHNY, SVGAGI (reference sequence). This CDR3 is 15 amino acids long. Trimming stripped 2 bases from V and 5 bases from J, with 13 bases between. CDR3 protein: CASSYIRLADNEQFF. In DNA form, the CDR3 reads TGTGCCAGCAGTTACATTCGGCTAGCAGACAATGAGCAGTTCTTC.